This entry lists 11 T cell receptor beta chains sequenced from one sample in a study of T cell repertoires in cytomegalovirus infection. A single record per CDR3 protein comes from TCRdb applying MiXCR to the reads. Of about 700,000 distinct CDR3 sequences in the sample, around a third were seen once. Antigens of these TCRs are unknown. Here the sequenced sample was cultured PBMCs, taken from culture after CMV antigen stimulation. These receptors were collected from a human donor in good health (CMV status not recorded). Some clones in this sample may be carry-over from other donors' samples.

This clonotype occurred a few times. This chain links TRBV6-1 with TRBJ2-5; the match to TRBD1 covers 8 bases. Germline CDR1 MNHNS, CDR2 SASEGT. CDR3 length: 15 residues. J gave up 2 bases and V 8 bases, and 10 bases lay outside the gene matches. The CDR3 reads CASAGDRDRQETQYF. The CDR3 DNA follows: TGTGCCAGCGCCGGAGATCGGGACAGGCAAGAGACCCAGTACTTC.

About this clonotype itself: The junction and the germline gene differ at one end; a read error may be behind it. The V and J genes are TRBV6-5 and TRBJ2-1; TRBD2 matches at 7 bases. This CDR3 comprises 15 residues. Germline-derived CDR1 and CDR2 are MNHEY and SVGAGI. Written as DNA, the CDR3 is TGTGCCAGCAGTTGGGATCCTAGCGGCAACAAAGAGCAGTTCTTC. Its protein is CASSWDPSGNKEQFF.

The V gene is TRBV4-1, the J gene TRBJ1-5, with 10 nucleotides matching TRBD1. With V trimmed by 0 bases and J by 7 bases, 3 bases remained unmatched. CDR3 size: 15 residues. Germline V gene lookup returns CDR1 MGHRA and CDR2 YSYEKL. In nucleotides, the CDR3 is TGCGCCAGCAGCCAAGAAGACAGGGGGCGACAGCCCCAGCATTTT. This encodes CASSQEDRGRQPQHF.

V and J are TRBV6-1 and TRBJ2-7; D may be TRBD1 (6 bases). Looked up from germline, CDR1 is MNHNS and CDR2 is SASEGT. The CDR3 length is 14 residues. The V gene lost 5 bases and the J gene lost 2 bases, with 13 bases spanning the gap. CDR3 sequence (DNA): TGTGCCAGCAGTTTTCGGACAGATGCCTACGAGCAGTACTTC. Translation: CASSFRTDAYEQYF.

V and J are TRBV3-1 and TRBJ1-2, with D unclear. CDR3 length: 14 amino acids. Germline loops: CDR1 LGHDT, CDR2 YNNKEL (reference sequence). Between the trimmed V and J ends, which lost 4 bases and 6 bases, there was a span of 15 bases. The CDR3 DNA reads TGTGCCAGCAGCCTCCCGGGGAGGGTGAATGGCTACACCTTC. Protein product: CASSLPGRVNGYTF.

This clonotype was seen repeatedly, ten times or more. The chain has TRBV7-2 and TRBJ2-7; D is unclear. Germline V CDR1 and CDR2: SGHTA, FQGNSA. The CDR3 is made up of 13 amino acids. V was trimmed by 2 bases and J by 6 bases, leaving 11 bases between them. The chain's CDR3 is CASSLFPRREQYF. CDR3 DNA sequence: TGTGCCAGCAGCTTATTCCCCCGGCGCGAGCAGTACTTC. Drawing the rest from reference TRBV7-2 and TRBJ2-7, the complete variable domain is GAGVSQSPSNKVTEKGKDVELRCDPISGHTALYWYRQSLGQGLEFLIYFQGNSAPDKSGLPSDRFSAERTGGSVSTLTIQRTQQEDSAVYLCASSLFPRREQYFGPGTRLTVT.

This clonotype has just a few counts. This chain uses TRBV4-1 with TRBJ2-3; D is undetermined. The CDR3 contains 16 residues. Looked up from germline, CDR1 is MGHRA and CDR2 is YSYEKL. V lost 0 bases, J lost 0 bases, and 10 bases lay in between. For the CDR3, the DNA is TGCGCCAGCAGCCAAGAACTACTCACTAGCACAGATACGCAGTATTTT. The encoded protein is CASSQELLTSTDTQYF.

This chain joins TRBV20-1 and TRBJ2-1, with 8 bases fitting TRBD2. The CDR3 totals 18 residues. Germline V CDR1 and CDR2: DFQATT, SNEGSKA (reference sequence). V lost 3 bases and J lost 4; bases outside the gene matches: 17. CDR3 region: CSARVGPRQRERYNEQFF. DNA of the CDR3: TGCAGTGCTAGGGTAGGACCTCGACAGCGGGAGAGGTACAATGAGCAGTTCTTC.

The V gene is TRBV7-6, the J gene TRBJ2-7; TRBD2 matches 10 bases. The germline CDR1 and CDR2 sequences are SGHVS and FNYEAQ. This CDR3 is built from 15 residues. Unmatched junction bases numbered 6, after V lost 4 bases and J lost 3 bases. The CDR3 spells CASSSTSGVDYEQYF. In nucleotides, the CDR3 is TGTGCCAGCAGCTCAACTAGCGGGGTCGACTACGAGCAGTACTTC.

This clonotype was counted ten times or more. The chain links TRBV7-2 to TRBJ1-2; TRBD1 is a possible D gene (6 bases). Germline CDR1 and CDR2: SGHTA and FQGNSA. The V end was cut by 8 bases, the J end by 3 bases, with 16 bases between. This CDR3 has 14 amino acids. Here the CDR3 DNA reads TGTGCCAGCGCCGTGGACGGGGGCTACTATGGCTACACCTTC. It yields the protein CASAVDGGYYGYTF.

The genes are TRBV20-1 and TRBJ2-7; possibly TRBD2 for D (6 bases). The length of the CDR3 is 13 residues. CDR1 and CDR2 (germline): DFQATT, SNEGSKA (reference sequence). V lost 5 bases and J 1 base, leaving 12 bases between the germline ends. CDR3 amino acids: CSAWGGGSYEQYF. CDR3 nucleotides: TGCAGTGCTTGGGGAGGTGGGTCCTACGAGCAGTACTTC.